This T cell receptor (beta chain) was sequenced for a study of shared clonotypes between healthy human individuals. The CD4+ fraction was divided into a CD45RA+ naive subset and a CD45RA-negative memory subset. Assay execution proceeded at the deep level. For every subset, genomic DNA was evenly distributed across several immunoSEQ plates. Sequencing was performed with immunoSEQ multiplex PCR; in TCRdb, only in-frame clones are kept and a portion is missing. The sample yields more than 2 million clones, approximately 95% seen once. The receptor's source is a man younger than 35 in good health. Material for sequencing was naive CD4+ T cells sorted from blood. Subset described: CD45RA+ positively selected.

CDR3 residues: CTSTGGAYEQYF. The CDR3, as DNA: TGCACCAGCACCGGGGGGGCCTACGAGCAGTACTTC. The V call is TRBV1, the J call TRBJ2-7; no check of the table's D call, TRBD2, against the DNA was made. TRBV1 is a pseudogene locus. The CDR3 contains 12 residues.